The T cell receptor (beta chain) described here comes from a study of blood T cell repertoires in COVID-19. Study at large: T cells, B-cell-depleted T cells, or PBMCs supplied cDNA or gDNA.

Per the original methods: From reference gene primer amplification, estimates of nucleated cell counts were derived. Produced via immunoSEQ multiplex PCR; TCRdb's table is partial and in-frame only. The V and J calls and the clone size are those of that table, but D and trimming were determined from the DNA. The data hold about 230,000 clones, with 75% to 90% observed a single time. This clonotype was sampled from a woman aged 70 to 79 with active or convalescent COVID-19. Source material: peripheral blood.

For the CDR3, the DNA is TGTGCCACCGCAACCGGGACTAGCGGGAGCAATGAGCAGTTCTTC. Translated, it gives CATATGTSGSNEQFF. The V and J genes are TRBV24-1 and TRBJ2-1; 14 bases are shared with TRBD2. V was pared by 9 bases and J by 6 bases, with 6 bases of the junction left unmatched. CDR1 and CDR2 (germline): KGHDR, SFDVKD. The CDR3 has 15 residues.